Reported below is one TCR beta chain. At least ten counts were recorded for this clonotype. It has no known antigen specificity. Qualities for individual bases were not recorded, and no much larger clone is one base off. The intended sense of this specimen's time point label: newly diagnosed GD, antithyroid drugs for less than 3 months. For both TCR sequencing and RNA sequencing, RNA was extracted from PBMCs using TRIzol. The diagnosis of Graves' disease followed American Thyroid Association guidelines. Recruitment of patients was carried out at an endocrinology department in Xi'an, China. Each patient gave roughly 8.4 milliliters of peripheral blood, collected in an EDTA anticoagulant tube. PBMCs were isolated by Ficoll Paque Plus density gradient separation without further T cell sorting. An Agilent 2100 Bioanalyzer and agarose gel were used to assess RNA quality, and a NanoDrop 2000 was used to measure RNA concentration.

The data were taken from a study of regulatory T cells in long-lasting Graves disease (dated by TCRdb to the early 2020s). Turning to the overall study: In the newly diagnosed Graves' disease group, patients had been taking antithyroid drugs for less than 3 months. This study used TCR sequencing and RNA sequencing of peripheral blood to compare persistent Graves' disease patients against newly diagnosed Graves' disease patients. The study took place in China and was registered as a clinical trial. A total of about 33 samples were covered by TCR sequencing, comprising 13 persistent and 20 newly diagnosed Graves' disease patients.

Library creation used multiplex PCR. Sequencing took place on an Illumina HiSeq 4000. To build TCR beta libraries, CDR3 regions were amplified by Arm-PCR using iRepertoire HTBI primers. PCR products were gel purified before sequencing. Concerning the study's data processing: A total of 62 TRBV and approximately 15 TRBJ segments were identified across samples and were used for gene usage analysis of CDR3 amino acid clonotypes. Filtered high-quality paired reads were merged into contigs using COPE and FqMerger. Contigs were aligned with BLAST to IMGT TRBV, TRBD and TRBJ reference genes, and CDR3 was defined per IMGT. Clonotypes above 0.1% frequency were classified as highly expanded clones. Shannon entropy served as the measure of repertoire diversity, while the Gini coefficient captured V-J evenness. A clonotype was considered public if more than one individual shared it. The raw public data were reprocessed by TCRdb itself: fastp quality trimming at Q25, MiXCR clonotype calling, in-frame beta chains only. Each record represents a unique CDR3 protein, reported with the most common genes and DNA among its rows. TCRdb's processing, not the authors', yielded these V and J calls. The sample table lists roughly 420,000 distinct CDR3 sequences, around 16% of them with a count of one. 22% of the sample is in the top ten clones.

Results and caveats for the whole study, not just this receptor: Lower TCR Shannon entropy and fewer highly expanded clones were observed in persistent Graves' disease patients than in newly diagnosed patients, which suggested clonal expansion. More public clonotypes were shared among persistent patients (under 3,000) than among newly diagnosed patients (966). Persistent disease showed preferential use of TRBV28, TRBJ1-2 and TRBJ2-5, whereas newly diagnosed disease favored TRBV20-1 and TRBJ2-1. As a limitation, the authors acknowledged that the small sample size may reduce accuracy. The study examined only peripheral blood because the primary lesion, thyroid tissue, could not be accessed. Sequencing and analysis were restricted to the TCR beta chain.

V and J are truncated by 5 bases and 2 bases respectively, leaving an intervening sequence of 12 bases. In the germline V gene (reference sequence), CDR1 corresponds to DFQATT and CDR2 to SNEGSKA. Counted from cysteine to phenylalanine, this CDR3 has 13 amino acids. The retained sequence is limited to the CDR3, 39 bases, with the frame set at the first base. This chain joins TRBV20-1 to TRBJ2-5; TRBD2 is a possible D gene, resting on 7 matching bases. Sequencing was performed on peripheral blood mononuclear cells (PBMCs), taken at new diagnosis, from a patient treated with antithyroid drugs. The sequence was obtained from a female donor with Graves disease. The CDR3 region reads CSALRGTQETQYF. At the DNA level, the sequence is TGCAGTGCTCTGCGGGGGACACAAGAGACCCAGTACTTC.